Below, 26 T cell receptor beta chains from the same sample are listed, as sequenced in a study of blood T cells in healthy people across ages. For the second PCR, which ran for roughly 6 to 12 cycles, a sample-barcoded 5' primer and a J-beta primer mix were used. Via MiXCR, TCRdb re-called the 5' RACE reads, giving one row per CDR3 protein. The repertoire includes roughly 930,000 distinct CDR3 sequences, around 49% of them detected once, and roughly an eighth sits in the top ten. The sample consisted of blood. These receptors originate from a man aged 25-45 years in good health.

This clonotype has a handful of counts. The chain is built from TRBV7-2 and TRBJ1-6; a possible D gene is TRBD1 (6 bases). The CDR3 extends over 14 amino acids. Trimming cost V 5 bases and J 10 bases, with 15 bases left between them. Germline lookup yields CDR1 SGHTA and CDR2 FQGNSA. The CDR3 loop is CASSQDRNVSPLHF. In nucleotides, the CDR3 is TGTGCCAGCAGCCAAGACAGGAACGTGTCACCCCTCCACTTT.

The rearrangement joins TRBV7-2 to TRBJ1-4; 8 nucleotides align to TRBD1. CDR3 length: 15 amino acids. From germline, CDR1 is SGHTA and CDR2 FQGNSA. V trimming: 6 bases; J trimming: 10 bases; junction bases outside the gene matches: 13. Here the CDR3 reads CASSNLWAGGGKLFF. CDR3 DNA: TGTGCCAGCAGTAATTTGTGGGCAGGGGGCGGAAAACTGTTTTTT.

Many counts were recorded for this clonotype. This chain uses TRBV18 with TRBJ1-2; a weak D match, TRBD1 (6 bases). Trimming left V 3 bases short and J 6 bases short, with 11 bases between. The CDR3 has 13 amino acids. Germline V gives CDR1 KGHSH, CDR2 LQKENI. DNA for the CDR3: TGTGCCAGCTCACCTCGGACAGCGAATGGCTACACCTTC. Translating it yields CASSPRTANGYTF.

The chain combines TRBV6-1 with TRBJ1-4; unclear D gene. CDR1 and CDR2 from the germline V gene are MNHNS and SASEGT. Trimming cost V 4 bases and J 1 base, with 10 bases left between them. The CDR3 length is 15 residues. The DNA of the CDR3 is TGTGCCAGCAGTGGGAACAGCCTAACTAATGAAAAACTGTTTTTT. This gives the protein CASSGNSLTNEKLFF.

This clonotype was counted between two and nine times. The V gene is TRBV7-2, the J gene TRBJ2-1; 7 positions agree with TRBD2. This CDR3 comprises 14 residues. V shed 6 bases, J shed 7 bases, and the junction held 9 bases outside the gene matches. The germline V gene has CDR1 SGHTA and CDR2 FQGNSA. The CDR3 region is CASRATGGGNEQFF. The CDR3, as DNA: TGTGCCAGCAGAGCTACGGGGGGTGGAAATGAGCAGTTCTTC.

The chain combines TRBV29-1 with TRBJ2-3; 12 bases are a match to TRBD2. Germline-derived CDR1 and CDR2 are SQVTM and ANQGSEA. V lost 6 bases to trimming and J lost 3 bases; unmatched junction nucleotides: 1. The CDR3 loop spans 13 amino acids. Here the CDR3 reads CSVGLAGTDTQYF. CDR3 in DNA: TGCAGCGTAGGACTAGCGGGGACAGATACGCAGTATTTT.

This clonotype was seen more than once but under ten times. The chain couples TRBV5-6 to TRBJ2-7; D ambiguous. The CDR3 covers 13 residues. Germline lookup yields CDR1 SGHDT and CDR2 YYEEEE. V was clipped by 3 bases and J by 4 bases, with 11 bases between them. CDR3 DNA: TGTGCCAGCAGCTGGGGTTTCCGGTACGAGCAGTACTTC. It is translated as CASSWGFRYEQYF.

V is TRBV5-1 and J is TRBJ1-1; no reliable D call. Germline V gene lookup returns CDR1 SGHRS and CDR2 YFSETQ. The V end lost 0 bases, the J end lost 11 bases, and 20 bases lay between the germline ends. This CDR3 region has 15 residues. The CDR3 here is CASSLGVGGSRSAFF. DNA for the CDR3: TGCGCCAGCAGCTTGGGCGTGGGCGGATCCCGTTCGGCTTTCTTT. Using reference TRBV5-1 and TRBJ1-1 for the parts outside the CDR3, the full variable domain is KAGVTQTPRYLIKTRGQQVTLSCSPISGHRSVSWYQQTPGQGLQFLFEYFSETQRNKGNFPGRFSGRQFSNSRSEMNVSTLELGDSALYLCASSLGVGGSRSAFFGQGTRLTVV.

V is TRBV28 and J is TRBJ1-4; D might be TRBD1 (5 bases). The CDR3 covers 13 residues. Looked up from germline, CDR1 is MDHEN and CDR2 is SYDVKM. V lost 10 bases and J 5 bases, leaving 14 bases between the germline ends. Written as DNA, the CDR3 is TGTGCCACCCTGGGCAGGGAAAATGAAAAACTGTTTTTT. Translation: CATLGRENEKLFF. Filled out from reference TRBV28 and TRBJ1-4, the complete variable domain reads DVKVTQSSRYLVKRTGEKVFLECVQDMDHENMFWYRQDPGLGLRLIYFSYDVKMKEKGDIPEGYSVSREKKERFSLILESASTNQTSMYLCATLGRENEKLFFGSGTQLSVL.

This clonotype came up once. J is TRBJ2-1 and V is TRBV5-1; 14 nucleotides agree with TRBD2. Germline V CDR1 and CDR2: SGHRS, YFSETQ. This CDR3 has 19 amino acids. V was clipped by 1 base and J by 1 base; unmatched bases: 7. CDR3 DNA: TGCGCCAGCAGCTTGCCGGAAGGGACTAGCGGGGGTTCCTACAATGAGCAGTTCTTC. Encoded protein: CASSLPEGTSGGSYNEQFF.

This clonotype was detected ten times or more. The chain is built from TRBV7-9 and TRBJ2-1, with a tentative D call TRBD1 (8 bases). Germline CDR1 and CDR2: SEHNR and FQNEAQ (reference sequence). V lost 0 bases and J 7 bases, leaving 13 bases between the germline ends. CDR3 length equals 15 residues. The CDR3 sequence is CASSLADRGGNEQFF. The CDR3, as DNA: TGTGCCAGCAGCTTAGCTGACAGGGGAGGGAATGAGCAGTTCTTC. The entire variable domain, with the rest obtained from reference TRBV7-9 and TRBJ2-1, is as follows: DTGVSQNPRHKITKRGQNVTFRCDPISEHNRLYWYRQTLGQGPEFLTYFQNEAQLEKSRLLSDRFSAERPKGSFSTLEIQRTEQGDSAMYLCASSLADRGGNEQFFGPGTRLTVL.

J is TRBJ1-4 and V is TRBV20-1; D gene unclear. Germline CDR1 DFQATT, CDR2 SNEGSKA (reference sequence). This CDR3 contains 10 residues. Trimming removed 3 bases at V and 7 bases at J, with 3 bases between. The CDR3 spells CSASSEKLFF. The CDR3 DNA reads TGCAGTGCTAGTAGTGAAAAACTGTTTTTT.

This rearrangement joins TRBV27 to TRBJ2-5; no reliable D call. Germline assignment: CDR1 MNHEY and CDR2 SMNVEV (reference sequence). V gave up 11 bases and J gave up 5 bases, with 9 bases separating them. The CDR3 is 10 amino acids. The CDR3: CAALKETQYF. CDR3 nucleotides: TGTGCCGCCCTTAAGGAGACCCAGTACTTC.

The V gene is TRBV9, the J gene TRBJ2-4, with 8 bases identical to TRBD2. V was pared by 0 bases and J by 9 bases, with 8 bases of the junction left unmatched. The CDR3 spans 15 residues. The germline CDR1 and CDR2 sequences are SGDLS and YYNGEE. In DNA form, the CDR3 reads TGTGCCAGCAGCGTAGACGGGGGGGCCCCCGTCATTCAGTACTTC. This translates into CASSVDGGAPVIQYF. Using reference TRBV9 and TRBJ2-4 for the parts outside the CDR3, the full variable domain is DSGVTQTPKHLITATGQRVTLRCSPRSGDLSVYWYQQSLDQGLQFLIQYYNGEERAKGNILERFSAQQFPDLHSELNLSSLELGDSALYFCASSVDGGAPVIQYFGAGTRLSVL.

This chain joins TRBV10-3 and TRBJ2-1; TRBD1 is a possible D gene (5 bases). Germline V gene lookup returns CDR1 ENHRY and CDR2 SYGVKD. V was shortened by 0 bases and J by 9 bases, with 18 bases between the two germline ends. The CDR3 is 16 amino acids. CDR3 coding DNA: TGTGCCATCAGTGAGTCGAGTCAGGGAAGACCTGGTGAGCAGTTCTTC. Amino acid sequence: CAISESSQGRPGEQFF.

The J gene is TRBJ1-4, the V gene TRBV12-3 or TRBV12-4, with D uncertain. This CDR3 has 14 amino acids. Trimming removed 2 bases at V and 8 bases at J, with 12 bases between. CDR3 sequence (DNA): TGTGCCAGCAGTTTATGGACGGAGGAGGAAAAACTGTTTTTT. Its translation: CASSLWTEEEKLFF.

This clonotype was counted between two and nine times. The V call is TRBV5-1, the J call TRBJ1-1; 7 positions agree with TRBD1. The J segment lost 0 bases and the V segment lost 4 bases, leaving 6 bases of the junction unmatched. Germline CDR1 and CDR2: SGHRS and YFSETQ. The CDR3 sequence is 15 residues long. CDR3 amino acids: CASSPRDSLNTEAFF. Written as DNA, the CDR3 is TGCGCCAGCAGCCCCAGGGACAGCTTGAACACTGAAGCTTTCTTT.

The chain employs TRBV20-1 and TRBJ1-1, with D uncertain. The CDR3 totals 11 residues. V lost 3 bases and J 1 base, leaving 3 bases between the germline ends. The germline V gene encodes CDR1 DFQATT and CDR2 SNEGSKA (reference sequence). The CDR3 DNA reads TGCAGTGCTAGGGAGAACACTGAAGCTTTCTTT. This translates into CSARENTEAFF.

The J gene is TRBJ1-1, the V gene TRBV18; D unresolved. Germline CDR1 is KGHSH and CDR2 is LQKENI. Trimming took off 3 bases at V and 0 bases at J, with 14 bases between the two ends. This CDR3 region has 16 residues. In DNA, the CDR3 is TGTGCCAGCTCACCGTCATTGGACGCTTTGAACACTGAAGCTTTCTTT. It is translated as CASSPSLDALNTEAFF.

The J gene is TRBJ2-1, the V gene TRBV9, with D maybe TRBD1 (7 bases). Germline CDR1 is SGDLS and CDR2 is YYNGEE. V was clipped by 1 base and J by 10 bases, with 15 bases between them. This CDR3 is built from 14 residues. CDR3 DNA sequence: TGTGCCAGCAGCGTACAGGGGGACTCCTACGAGCAGTTCTTC. Amino acids: CASSVQGDSYEQFF.

This chain connects TRBV12-3 or TRBV12-4 to TRBJ1-1; D not resolved. Trimming removed 5 bases from V and 3 bases from J, with 10 bases in between. CDR3 length equals 13 residues. CDR3: CASSARRDTEAFF. Here the CDR3 DNA reads TGTGCCAGCAGTGCCCGGAGGGACACTGAAGCTTTCTTT.

About this clonotype itself: Compared with germline, one end of the junction differs, possibly owing to a read error. This sequence joins TRBV3-1 and TRBJ2-5; D is ambiguous. The CDR3 is 16 residues long. CDR1 and CDR2 (germline): LGHDT, YNNKEL (reference sequence). CDR3 bases: TGTGCCAACAGCCCGGCCCTTGGGATGTTGGAGGAGACCCAGTACTTC. Protein product: CANSPALGMLEETQYF.

The genes are TRBV4-3 and TRBJ2-2; 10 positions agree with TRBD2. Germline CDR1 and CDR2: LGHNA and YSLEER. CDR3 length equals 17 residues. Trimming removed 0 bases from V and 6 bases from J; junction bases left unmatched: 7. The CDR3 sequence: CASSQDLSGGAAGELFF. CDR3 DNA: TGCGCCAGCAGCCAAGATTTGAGCGGGGGGGCGGCCGGGGAGCTGTTTTTT.

This clonotype was seen just once. The chain uses TRBV2 and TRBJ1-4; 8 positions agree with TRBD1. V was clipped by 2 bases and J by 16 bases; unmatched bases: 12. The CDR3 is 14 amino acids. Germline CDR1 SNHLY, CDR2 FYNNEI. CDR3 DNA: TGTGCCAGCAGTGAAAAAGGGGCAGGGGGCATAGAGTTTTTT. Its translation: CASSEKGAGGIEFF.

The J gene is TRBJ1-2, the V gene TRBV12-3 or TRBV12-4; 9 nucleotides agree with TRBD1. The CDR3 covers 12 residues. V dropped 6 bases and J dropped 9; count of bases not matched to a gene: 5. Here the CDR3 reads CASRVTGGRYTF. The CDR3 bases are TGTGCCAGCAGGGTTACAGGGGGCCGCTACACCTTC.

The V call is TRBV28, the J call TRBJ1-2; no clear D gene. This CDR3 has 13 residues. V dropped 6 bases and J dropped 8 bases, with 16 bases sitting between them. CDR1 MDHEN and CDR2 SYDVKM come from the germline V gene. The CDR3 loop is CASSPPGNGGYTF. CDR3 DNA: TGTGCCAGCAGCCCCCCGGGGAACGGGGGCTACACCTTC.